Below, 12 T cell receptor beta chains from the same sample are listed, as sequenced in a study of human T cells and chemical hapten exposure. Documented time point: patch test 1, 2 weeks after DPC sensitization. Treatment in this sample: therapeutic diphenylcyclopropenone sensitization with weekly scalp DPC. Each CDR3 protein gets one entry after TCRdb re-called the RACE reads with MiXCR. The table shows about 60,000 distinct CDR3 sequences, with 9% to 9.5% occurring only once. The specimen was whole blood, collected in connection with sensitization to the hapten diphenylcyclopropenone (DPC). These receptors originate from a middle-aged woman with alopecia areata. Some clones in this sample may be carry-over from other donors' samples.

This clonotype was seen a handful of times. V gene TRBV4-1 combines with J gene TRBJ1-2; no clear D gene. The CDR3 is made up of 12 amino acids. Trimming pared 1 base from V and 8 bases from J, leaving 8 bases between. Germline V CDR1 and CDR2: MGHRA, YSYEKL. CDR3 residues: CASSQVGAGYTF. CDR3 in DNA: TGCGCCAGCAGCCAAGTGGGAGCAGGCTACACCTTC.

V is TRBV5-6 and J is TRBJ2-3, with 16 bases aligning to TRBD2. V dropped 4 bases and J dropped 7; count of bases not matched to a gene: 9. This CDR3 is built from 17 residues. Germline CDR1 and CDR2: SGHDT and YYEEEE. This chain's CDR3 is CASSPGLAGGQANTQYF. CDR3 DNA: TGTGCCAGCAGCCCGGGACTAGCGGGGGGGCAGGCGAATACGCAGTATTTT.

The V and J genes are TRBV3-1 and TRBJ2-4; D unresolved. CDR3 length: 19 amino acids. The V end lost 0 bases, the J end lost 0 bases, and 18 bases lay between the germline ends. The germline gives CDR1 LGHDT, CDR2 YNNKEL (reference sequence). CDR3 loop: CASSQDPISANLAKNIQYF. CDR3 in DNA: TGTGCCAGCAGCCAAGATCCTATAAGCGCAAACCTAGCCAAAAACATTCAGTACTTC.

The J gene is TRBJ1-6, the V gene TRBV4-1; D is unclear. Trimming removed 3 bases from V and 10 bases from J, with 7 bases in between. The length of the CDR3 is 12 residues. Germline assignment: CDR1 MGHRA and CDR2 YSYEKL. Here the CDR3 reads CASSHPRSPLHF. The CDR3 nucleotides are TGCGCCAGCAGCCATCCGAGGTCACCCCTCCACTTT.

This chain connects TRBV7-9 to TRBJ2-3; no reliable D call. V lost 5 bases, J lost 11 bases, and 14 bases lay in between. This CDR3 is 12 amino acids long. Germline V gene sequence: CDR1 SEHNR, CDR2 FQNEAQ (reference sequence). DNA of the CDR3: TGTGCCAGCAGCCCCATTATTGGGGAGCAGTATTTT. Protein: CASSPIIGEQYF.

This clonotype has a count of ten or more. This chain connects TRBV29-1 to TRBJ2-5, with D tentatively TRBD1 (6 bases). V was pared by 7 bases and J by 2 bases, with 14 bases between. This CDR3 is built from 13 residues. Germline loops: CDR1 SQVTM, CDR2 ANQGSEA. CDR3 region: CSATGSSQETQYF. The CDR3, as DNA: TGCAGCGCCACAGGGTCTTCTCAAGAGACCCAGTACTTC.

This clonotype has a handful of counts. This rearrangement joins TRBV5-4 to TRBJ1-6; D is possibly TRBD1 (6 bases). Germline lookup yields CDR1 SGHNT and CDR2 YYREEE (reference sequence). With 1 base removed from V and 6 bases from J, the gap between germline ends came to 11 bases. This CDR3 is built from 15 residues. The CDR3, as DNA: TGTGCCAGCAGCTTGTTCGGACAGATTAATTCACCCCTCCACTTT. Encoded protein: CASSLFGQINSPLHF.

V usage is TRBV7-3 and J usage is TRBJ2-2; 8 bases are a match to TRBD1. Germline V gene data show CDR1 as SGHTA and CDR2 as FQGTGA. This CDR3 region has 20 residues. V lost 1 base to trimming and J lost 0 bases; unmatched junction nucleotides: 13. The CDR3, as DNA: TGTGCCAGCAGCTTAAATTCCCCTGGCAGGGGGCCTTCGAACACCGGGGAGCTGTTTTTT. It codes for CASSLNSPGRGPSNTGELFF.

Regarding this clonotype: The junction does not match germline at one end; this may be a read error. The rearrangement joins TRBV18 to TRBJ1-1; D perhaps matches TRBD1 (5 bases). From germline, CDR1 is KGHSH and CDR2 LQKENI. The CDR3 is made up of 15 amino acids. CDR3 nucleotides: TGTGCCAACTCACCCTCCCGGGGGTCGAACACTGAAGCTTTCTTT. Amino acids: CANSPSRGSNTEAFF.

The chain combines TRBV30 with TRBJ2-7; no clear D gene. Trimming pared 0 bases from V and 3 bases from J, leaving 6 bases between. Per germline, CDR1 GTSNPN and CDR2 SVGIG (reference sequence). CDR3 size: 12 residues. CDR3: CAWSVAGYEQYF. CDR3 bases: TGTGCCTGGAGTGTTGCTGGCTACGAGCAGTACTTC.

This clonotype was seen ten or more times. V is TRBV10-3 and J is TRBJ2-5; TRBD1 aligns across 10 bases. The germline V gene encodes CDR1 ENHRY and CDR2 SYGVKD. J lost 5 bases, V lost 6 bases, and 6 bases had no gene match. The CDR3 covers 14 residues. The CDR3 spells CAIRSDRGDETQYF. The CDR3 coding sequence is TGTGCCATCAGATCGGACAGGGGGGATGAGACCCAGTACTTC.

This clonotype was found many times. This chain joins TRBV12-2 and TRBJ1-1; TRBD1 is taken as the D call from the table, unchecked against the DNA. TRBV12-2 is noted as a pseudogene. This CDR3 spans 12 amino acids. The CDR3 is CASRFGTDEAFF. DNA of the CDR3: TGTGCAAGTCGCTTCGGGACAGACGAAGCTTTCTTT.